The rows below give T cell receptor beta chains drawn from one sample of a study of blood T cell repertoires in COVID-19. The assay was immunoSEQ multiplex PCR, and TCRdb's table has in-frame clones only and misses some. The data show 200,000 to 250,000 clones, 88% seen once. Sequences were obtained from PBMCs or T cells enriched from blood (not recorded which). The receptors come from a woman between 45 and 65 years old with acute COVID-19. Each CDR3 is given without its conserved first and last residue. Size tells how often a clone was seen (once, few, many) or the class of an expanded clone, and some rows leave it out.

clone size	J gene	V gene	CDR3 protein
-	TRBJ2-3	TRBV5-6	ASSFSGRAGNTQY
once	TRBJ2-1	TRBV7-3	ASSPTGVSEQF
-	TRBJ1-4	TRBV27	ASSSNEGATNEKLF
-	TRBJ2-3	TRBV3-1/TRBV3-2	ASSPSTDTQY
-	TRBJ2-5	TRBV11-2	ASSLAPGEETQY
-	TRBJ1-5	TRBV10-3	AISEGPGSNQPQH
-	TRBJ2-7	TRBV9	ASSGSETPYEQY
-	TRBJ1-1	TRBV9	ASSTGQGLNTEAF
-	TRBJ2-3	TRBV7-9	ASSPGQGESTDTQY
-	TRBJ1-4	TRBV7-2	ASSLGRGGEKLF
-	TRBJ1-6	TRBV28	ASSFVIGQGQSPLH
-	TRBJ2-1	TRBV3-1/TRBV3-2	ASSPGFNEQF
-	TRBJ2-3	TRBV5-1	ASSSLLAEISTDTQY
once	TRBJ2-1	TRBV7-2	ASSLGSGVGEQF
-	TRBJ1-2	TRBV27	ASSWAQGAKGYT
-	TRBJ2-1	TRBV14	ASSQDLFRSSYNEQF
once	TRBJ2-2	TRBV18	ASSLRLAGGSSNTGELF
-	TRBJ1-1	TRBV5-1	ASSRGTVNTEAF
-	TRBJ2-1	TRBV28	ASSSFGSPSSYNEQF
-	TRBJ2-5	TRBV5-8	ASSRGLLAGVPQETQY
-	TRBJ1-1	TRBV15	ATSRQGGSTEAF
-	TRBJ2-1	TRBV29-1	SDGQGPYNEQF
-	TRBJ1-1	TRBV2	ASSLSNTEAF
once	TRBJ2-7	TRBV18	ASSPRTAHSYEQY
-	TRBJ2-5	TRBV19	ASSMQYQETQY
-	TRBJ2-1	TRBV24-1	TTSEPWRLAGDGEQF
-	TRBJ2-7	TRBV29-1	SADRGIGEQY
-	TRBJ2-7	TRBV27	ASSPGGGGYEQY
-	TRBJ1-1	TRBV2	ASGQSGTAAF
-	TRBJ2-7	TRBV7-9	ASSQGQGAYEQY
-	TRBJ1-1	TRBV2	ASTIALGQGAEAF
-	TRBJ2-7	TRBV18	ASSPAGLAGGDEQY
-	TRBJ1-4	TRBV15	ATSRDWGRDDEKLF
-	TRBJ2-3	TRBV7-9	ASSGSGSSGTQY
-	TRBJ2-7	TRBV7-9	ASEMISSYEQY
-	TRBJ1-3	TRBV7-8	ASSLVPDGSSATIY
-	TRBJ1-1	TRBV5-1	ASSPPGGLSDTEAF
-	TRBJ2-5	TRBV15	ATRKGLVIRETQY
-	TRBJ1-4	TRBV6-1	ASSEREAFYEKLF
-	TRBJ1-3	TRBV3-1/TRBV3-2	ASGPGSGNTIY
once	TRBJ1-3	TRBV6-4	ASSLQASGNTIY
-	TRBJ2-7	TRBV28	ASSTLPSGRLSYEQY
-	TRBJ2-1	TRBV29-1	SVRTGGSTYNEQF
-	TRBJ2-7	TRBV13	ASSSGLAYSYEQY
-	TRBJ2-4	TRBV3-1/TRBV3-2	ASSQGGLARADIQY
-	TRBJ2-1	TRBV5-1	ASSWGLDKGNEQF
-	TRBJ2-5	TRBV7-9	ASSRQSQETQY
-	TRBJ1-2	TRBV28	ATLITASYGYT
-	TRBJ1-6	TRBV27	ASSSTGSLH
-	TRBJ1-2	TRBV29-1	SVEGQGFEGYT
once	TRBJ1-1	TRBV3-1/TRBV3-2	ASSQRQGRDTEAF
once	TRBJ2-1	TRBV28	ASSFSFRGDEQF
-	TRBJ1-1	TRBV7-9	ASSYKQGLNTEAF